This is a list of T cell receptor beta chains from one sample in a study of PD-L1 blockade in urothelial cancer. Produced via immunoSEQ multiplex PCR; TCRdb's table is partial and in-frame only. The table has 50,000 to 55,000 clones, about 86% seen once. The specimen comprised PBMCs, sampled around atezolizumab (anti-PD-L1) treatment. These receptors came from a man in his 60s with urothelial cancer. CDR3s include the opening cysteine and the closing phenylalanine or tryptophan. The D gene is left open where the match is weak. Clone size, where shown, is once, few, many, or a class for clones that have expanded.

TRBV5-1	-	TRBJ1-1	-	CASSLGRGTEAFF
TRBV19	-	TRBJ2-7	-	CASSIWAGYEQYF
TRBV7-8	-	TRBJ1-2	-	CASSLDGGTGYTF
TRBV5-1	TRBD1	TRBJ1-4	-	CASSLGQGAEKLFF
TRBV5-5	TRBD1	TRBJ2-7	once	CASSSQGVSYEQYF
TRBV9	TRBD1	TRBJ2-5	-	CASSLRQGARETQYF
TRBV20-1	-	TRBJ2-1	once	CSGNSNNEQFF
TRBV30	-	TRBJ1-2	-	CAWSGDILYGYTF
TRBV29-1	-	TRBJ1-2	-	CSVEGEVYGYTF
TRBV11-3	TRBD2	TRBJ2-5	-	CASSLGSWGTSGILETQYF
TRBV6-1	-	TRBJ2-3	-	CASTRTGTDTDTQYF
TRBV9	-	TRBJ2-1	-	CASTSEPAGYNEQFF
TRBV10-1	-	TRBJ1-5	-	CASSVWEAQPQHF
TRBV7-8	-	TRBJ1-1	-	CASSERTGTEAFF
TRBV5-1	-	TRBJ1-5	-	CASSLTGLGGSQPQHF
TRBV25-1	TRBD1	TRBJ2-7	-	CASTPKGTGNYEQYF
TRBV5-4	TRBD2	TRBJ2-1	-	CASSLRGGFNEQFF
TRBV7-2	-	TRBJ2-7	-	CASSLVWTLSYEQYF
TRBV5-1	TRBD2	TRBJ2-4	-	CASRRGEAKNIQYF
TRBV18	TRBD1	TRBJ2-5	-	CASSPPGQGTKETQYF
TRBV4-3	-	TRBJ2-7	-	CASSQAGYSYEQYF
TRBV9	TRBD1	TRBJ1-2	-	CASAGQGGYGYTF
TRBV5-1	TRBD2	TRBJ2-7	-	CASSLTSRLSYEQYF
TRBV19	TRBD1	TRBJ2-7	-	CASNRGYGYEQYF
TRBV19	-	TRBJ2-7	-	CASSIGDIGTYEQYF
TRBV5-5	TRBD2	TRBJ2-1	-	CASNTKSGSYNEQFF
TRBV6-5	-	TRBJ1-3	few	CASRGLGNSGNTIYF
TRBV10-3	-	TRBJ1-3	few	CATTSGGRISGNTIYF
TRBV4-3	-	TRBJ2-3	-	CASSQDPRGTSTDTQYF
TRBV11-2	TRBD2	TRBJ2-5	few	CASSRGLAGQETQYF
TRBV5-1	-	TRBJ2-7	-	CASSLDGLPYEQYF
TRBV5-1	-	TRBJ1-5	-	CASSVGRGRDQPQHF
TRBV12-2	-	TRBJ2-1	once	CASRPSAGGPGAYNEQFF
TRBV9	TRBD2	TRBJ2-1	-	CASSVSSGGRVSYNEQFF
TRBV5-5	TRBD1	TRBJ2-7	-	CASIRDRGSEQYF
TRBV5-6	-	TRBJ2-1	once	CASSLELLRGEQFF
TRBV5-1	-	TRBJ2-7	-	CASSSTHSPSTYEQYF
TRBV19	TRBD1	TRBJ2-1	-	CASSRTGYNEQFF
TRBV5-1	-	TRBJ2-7	-	CASSLLGSISYEQYF
TRBV7-2	TRBD1	TRBJ1-1	-	CARSPRMPGQLEAFF